This passage covers 24 T cell receptor beta chains from one sample sequenced in a study of beta chain features in type 1 diabetes (dated by TCRdb to the late 2010s). Libraries were constructed by the immunoSEQ multiplex PCR assay. The High Capacity cDNA Reverse Transcription Kit was used to reverse transcribe all of the isolated RNA, meaning that expressed TCRB transcripts were what got sequenced. Here the immuneACCESS table is served through TCRdb, limited to in-frame sequences with V and J called. Missing clones are a known gap in these copies; in checked studies unresolved V genes cover under half, and the rest lacks a known reason. The sample includes 300,000 to 350,000 clones, with 6.5% to 10% observed a single time. The ten largest clonotypes hold around 0.45% of the sample. Sequenced sample: central memory CD4+ T cells from blood. All receptors derive from a woman between 18 and 30 years old in good health.

The V call is TRBV7-3, the J call TRBJ2-1; 7 nucleotides line up with TRBD1. From germline, CDR1 is SGHTA and CDR2 FQGTGA. This CDR3 region has 13 residues. Trimming took 6 bases from V and 9 from J; bases not matched to a gene: 8. The CDR3 DNA is TGTGCCAGCAGTGCTTTAGGGGGCGCTGAGCAGTTCTTC. Protein product: CASSALGGAEQFF.

CDR3 in amino acids: CASSLSGTDTQYF. CDR3 sequence (DNA): TGTGCCAGCAGCCTTTCGGGCACAGATACGCAGTATTTT. The J gene is TRBJ2-3, the V gene TRBV14; no definite D call. The CDR3 consists of 13 residues. Per germline, CDR1 SGHDN and CDR2 FVKESK. V was shortened by 4 bases and J by 1 base, with 6 bases between the two germline ends.

This rearrangement joins TRBV7-3 to TRBJ2-1, with D unresolved. CDR1 is SGHTA and CDR2 is FQGTGA in the germline V gene. This CDR3 contains 15 residues. The V end was cut by 5 bases, the J end by 1 base, with 12 bases between. The CDR3 DNA reads TGTGCCAGCAGCCCCGCCATGGTGTCCTACAATGAGCAGTTCTTC. It specifies CASSPAMVSYNEQFF.

This chain uses TRBV18 with TRBJ1-1, with no clear D. V lost 3 bases, J lost 1 base, and 9 bases lay in between. This CDR3 has 14 residues. Germline V CDR1 and CDR2: KGHSH, LQKENI. CDR3 in amino acids: CASSPYPGNTEAFF. DNA of the CDR3: TGTGCCAGCTCACCTTATCCCGGGAACACTGAAGCTTTCTTT.

In this sample, this clone turned up many times. The gene calls are TRBV2 and TRBJ2-2; 10 positions agree with TRBD1. Trimming cost V 9 bases and J 0 bases; bases outside gene matches: 4. The length of the CDR3 is 15 residues. CDR1 SNHLY and CDR2 FYNNEI come from the germline V gene. The CDR3 spells CARRQGATNTGELFF. The CDR3 DNA sequence: TGTGCCAGGAGACAGGGGGCAACGAACACCGGGGAGCTGTTTTTT.

There are a few counts of this clone. This chain uses TRBV18 with TRBJ2-5; D unclear. Germline CDR1 is KGHSH and CDR2 is LQKENI. V gave up 5 bases and J gave up 4 bases, with 11 bases separating them. CDR3 length: 13 amino acids. CDR3: CASSNSAGETQYF. Here the CDR3 DNA reads TGTGCCAGCTCAAACTCTGCAGGAGAGACCCAGTACTTC.

This chain joins TRBV5-1 and TRBJ1-1, with 8 bases lining up with TRBD1. Germline CDR1 SGHRS, CDR2 YFSETQ. The CDR3 has 14 residues. V dropped 2 bases and J dropped 8; count of bases not matched to a gene: 8. Written as DNA, the CDR3 is TGCGCCAGCAGCTTAGGACAGGGACTCGCGGAAGCTTTCTTT. Protein: CASSLGQGLAEAFF.

In its sample, this clone was seen a few times. This sequence joins TRBV7-2 and TRBJ1-2; D is unresolved. V was shortened by 4 bases and J by 4 bases, with 22 bases between the two germline ends. Per germline, CDR1 SGHTA and CDR2 FQGNSA. The CDR3 has 17 amino acids. The CDR3 nucleotides are TGTGCCAGCAGCTCGAGCTCCGAGGGCAGCCTTAGCTATGGCTACACCTTC. It is translated as CASSSSSEGSLSYGYTF.

This CDR3 is CASSSIRGGKSTF. In DNA, the CDR3 is TGTGCCAGCAGTTCCATCCGCGGGGGTAAATCAACCTTC. The V gene is TRBV28, the J gene TRBJ1-2, with a weak D call TRBD1 (5 bases). From germline, CDR1 is MDHEN and CDR2 SYDVKM. This CDR3 has 13 residues. V was shortened by 4 bases and J by 14 bases, with 20 bases between the two germline ends.

V gene TRBV4-3 combines with J gene TRBJ1-2; the D gene is possibly TRBD1 (5 bases). V lost 0 bases to trimming and J lost 4 bases, with 12 bases between them. Germline CDR1 LGHNA, CDR2 YSLEER. CDR3 length: 15 amino acids. CDR3 in amino acids: CASSQDPGIGYGYTF. CDR3 nucleotide sequence: TGCGCCAGCAGCCAAGATCCAGGGATAGGCTATGGCTACACCTTC.

This clone appeared a few times. This CDR3 is also generated by other DNA sequences in the sample. The chain uses TRBV28 and TRBJ2-2, with D unclear. CDR3 length: 13 residues. V shed 2 bases and J shed 5 bases, with 6 bases lying between them. In germline, CDR1 is MDHEN, CDR2 SYDVKM. The CDR3 region has the DNA TGTGCCAGCAGTTTAAGCTGGACCGGGGAGCTGTTTTTT. The encoded protein is CASSLSWTGELFF.

The CDR3 DNA sequence: TGTGCCAGCAGCGTGCGTAGGGAGGGATTCACCGGGGAGCTGTTTTTT. Amino acid sequence: CASSVRREGFTGELFF. This chain uses TRBV9 with TRBJ2-2; 7 nucleotides agree with TRBD2. Trimming at V came to 2 bases and at J to 4 bases, leaving 8 bases not matched to a gene. Germline CDR1 reads SGDLS; CDR2 reads YYNGEE. This CDR3 region has 16 residues.

The chain has TRBV6-5 and TRBJ2-3, with D unresolved. The germline V gene has CDR1 MNHEY and CDR2 SVGAGI. CDR3 size: 15 residues. V was shortened by 5 bases and J by 0 bases, with 12 bases between the two germline ends. In nucleotides, the CDR3 is TGTGCCAGCAGTCCGACCTATACAAGCACAGATACGCAGTATTTT. Its protein product is CASSPTYTSTDTQYF.

V and J are TRBV7-8 and TRBJ1-5; 9 bases are a match to TRBD1. This CDR3 has 15 amino acids. V dropped 9 bases and J dropped 3; count of bases not matched to a gene: 9. CDR1 and CDR2 from the germline V gene are SGHVS and FQNEAQ. The CDR3 sequence: CASSRDRASNQPQHF. CDR3 nucleotide sequence: TGTGCCAGTAGCCGGGACAGGGCATCCAATCAGCCCCAGCATTTT.

In this sample, this clone turned up a few times. The chain employs TRBV9 and TRBJ2-2; 8 positions match TRBD1. Germline V CDR1 and CDR2: SGDLS, YYNGEE. The CDR3 is 16 residues long. V trimming: 0 bases; J trimming: 7 bases; junction bases outside the gene matches: 8. CDR3: CASSVAPTGVSGELFF. In nucleotides, the CDR3 is TGTGCCAGCAGCGTAGCCCCGACAGGGGTGAGCGGGGAGCTGTTTTTT.

This clone occurred a few times. At the DNA level, this CDR3 is encoded by other sequences in the same sample as well. J is TRBJ2-5 and V is TRBV18, with no clear D. The CDR3 consists of 13 residues. V was trimmed by 0 bases and J by 5 bases, leaving 7 bases between them. Germline CDR1 is KGHSH and CDR2 is LQKENI. The CDR3 loop is CASSPPTWETQYF. CDR3 in DNA: TGTGCCAGCTCACCACCGACATGGGAGACCCAGTACTTC.

A few counts support this clone. The chain recombines TRBV7-2 with TRBJ2-7; perhaps TRBD2 as D (6 bases). Germline V gives CDR1 SGHTA, CDR2 FQGNSA. V was pared by 0 bases and J by 5 bases, with 14 bases between. This CDR3 spans 15 amino acids. CDR3 loop: CASSLARGPSHEQYF. The CDR3 coding sequence is TGTGCCAGCAGCTTAGCGCGGGGACCGAGCCACGAGCAGTACTTC.

Points on this clone: The identical CDR3 is also encoded by other nucleotide sequences in the sample. The chain is built from TRBV5-1 and TRBJ1-5; 9 bases line up with TRBD1. The CDR3 is 14 amino acids. With 4 bases clipped from V and 4 bases from J, the junction kept 3 bases outside the gene matches. Per the germline V gene, CDR1 is SGHRS and CDR2 is YFSETQ. The DNA for the CDR3 is TGCGCCAGCAGCACCGGGACAGGGAATCAGCCCCAGCATTTT. It codes for CASSTGTGNQPQHF.

This clone was counted only a few times. The chain joins TRBV19 to TRBJ2-1; D gene uncertain. Trimming took off 5 bases at V and 9 bases at J, with 14 bases between the two ends. CDR1 is LNHDA and CDR2 is SQIVND in the germline V gene (reference sequence). The CDR3 is made up of 13 amino acids. CDR3 nucleotides: TGTGCCAGTAGTGGCCGACGCGACGGTGAGCAGTTCTTC. It specifies CASSGRRDGEQFF.

The gene calls are TRBV19 and TRBJ1-2, with 9 bases aligning to TRBD1. Per germline, CDR1 LNHDA and CDR2 SQIVND (reference sequence). The junction had 8 bases not matched to a gene; V was cut back by 5 bases and J by 7 bases. This CDR3 region has 14 residues. CDR3: CASSYPGQGGGYTF. The CDR3 nucleotides are TGTGCCAGTAGTTACCCGGGACAGGGAGGTGGCTACACCTTC.

This clone has at least ten counts. The rearrangement uses TRBV5-1 and TRBJ2-7; tentative D call: TRBD2 (5 bases). The CDR3 covers 15 residues. Trimming shortened V by 4 bases and J by 1 base, and 15 bases separated the two germline ends. Germline CDR1 SGHRS, CDR2 YFSETQ. The CDR3 here is CASSPEVAVSYEQYF. The CDR3 DNA is TGCGCCAGCAGCCCGGAGGTTGCCGTTTCCTACGAGCAGTACTTC.

The rearrangement links TRBV4-3 to TRBJ2-1; no firm D call. The CDR3 covers 15 residues. The V end was cut by 3 bases, the J end by 0 bases, with 9 bases between. Germline V gene sequence: CDR1 LGHNA, CDR2 YSLEER. The CDR3 protein is CASSQTQYSYNEQFF. The CDR3 nucleotides are TGCGCCAGCAGCCAGACCCAGTACTCCTACAATGAGCAGTTCTTC.

This clone was recorded at least ten times. The V call is TRBV6-6, the J call TRBJ2-1, with D possibly being TRBD2 (6 bases). The length of the CDR3 is 13 residues. Looked up from germline, CDR1 is MNHNY and CDR2 is SVGAGI (reference sequence). Between the trimmed V and J ends, which lost 6 bases and 7 bases, there was a span of 13 bases. As DNA, the CDR3 is TGTGCCAGCAGCCTATCGGGGGAAAATGAGCAGTTCTTC. This encodes CASSLSGENEQFF.

The CDR3: CAGSPGTGGSYEQYF. DNA for the CDR3: TGTGCCGGATCCCCTGGGACAGGGGGCTCCTACGAGCAGTACTTC. This chain links TRBV2 with TRBJ2-7; 11 nucleotides agree with TRBD1. Germline CDR1 is SNHLY and CDR2 is FYNNEI. This CDR3 has 15 residues. V lost 11 bases and J lost 0; bases outside the gene matches: 9.